This T cell receptor beta chain was obtained from a study of T cell repertoires in cytomegalovirus infection. Across the whole study: Both recently identified HLA-C-restricted and well-studied HLA-B-restricted CMV epitopes were used in the study. Shared public TCR beta signatures pointed to both CMV infection and a matching HLA type.

Germline V gives CDR1 SGHDT, CDR2 YYEEEE. Deletions cut 3 bases from V and 8 bases from J, with 17 bases between. This CDR3 is built from 14 residues. MiXCR was run by TCRdb on the reads, yielding one entry per CDR3 protein. The sample includes around 570,000 distinct CDR3 sequences, roughly 42% of them seen just once. In the case of this clonotype: Antigen specificity is unknown.

The source material was cultured PBMCs, sampled from culture after CMV antigen stimulation. This TCR was recovered from a human donor in good health (CMV status not recorded). Some clones in this sample may be carry-over from other donors' samples. This chain joins TRBV5-6 and TRBJ1-2; TRBD1 might be the D (5 bases). CDR3 in amino acids: CASSWAGPTGGYTF. The CDR3 DNA is TGTGCCAGCAGCTGGGCGGGGCCCACCGGGGGCTACACCTTC.